Listed below are T cell receptor beta chains from one sample, sequenced in a study of control samples from healthy donors and cancer patients. Generated by immunoSEQ multiplex PCR, the TCRdb table keeps only in-frame clones and is missing some. In the table there are tens of thousands of clones, about 91% of which are singletons. Sequenced sample: PBMCs. Receptors originate from a woman between 35 and 50 years old with head and neck cancer. Each CDR3 is given with its conserved first and last residue. Fields, in order: D gene, V gene, clone size, J gene, CDR3 protein, CDR3 DNA. D genes are given only for firm matches. Rows may omit the clone size; those that give it use once, few, many or a size class.

d_gene: -
v_gene: TRBV19
abundance: -
j_gene: TRBJ1-1
CDR3aa: CASSILRDPNTEAFF
CDR3nt: TGTGCCAGTAGTATCCTCCGGGATCCGAACACTGAAGCTTTCTTT

d_gene: -
v_gene: TRBV6-1
abundance: -
j_gene: TRBJ1-2
CDR3aa: CASSELTTRGGYTF
CDR3nt: TGTGCCAGCAGTGAGTTAACAACGAGGGGAGGCTACACCTTC

d_gene: -
v_gene: TRBV6-5
abundance: -
j_gene: TRBJ1-2
CDR3aa: CASSRTGDYGYTF
CDR3nt: TGTGCCAGCAGCCGGACGGGGGACTATGGCTACACCTTC

d_gene: TRBD1
v_gene: TRBV5-1
abundance: -
j_gene: TRBJ1-2
CDR3aa: CASSRRQGAFDGYTF
CDR3nt: TGCGCCAGCAGCCGAAGACAGGGGGCTTTTGATGGCTACACCTTC

d_gene: -
v_gene: TRBV30
abundance: -
j_gene: TRBJ2-5
CDR3aa: CAWRPQETQYF
CDR3nt: TGTGCCTGGCGACCTCAAGAGACCCAGTACTTC

d_gene: -
v_gene: TRBV5-1
abundance: -
j_gene: TRBJ2-7
CDR3aa: CASSPRGAHEQYF
CDR3nt: TGCGCCAGCAGCCCCAGAGGTGCCCACGAGCAGTACTTC

d_gene: TRBD2
v_gene: TRBV7-8
abundance: -
j_gene: TRBJ2-3
CDR3aa: CASSAGLAGVEGTQYF
CDR3nt: TGTGCCAGCAGCGCGGGACTAGCGGGGGTGGAGGGTACGCAGTATTTT

d_gene: TRBD2
v_gene: TRBV3-1/TRBV3-2
abundance: once
j_gene: TRBJ2-3
CDR3aa: CASSPRREGTDTQYF
CDR3nt: TGTGCCAGCAGCCCTAGGCGGGAGGGAACAGATACGCAGTATTTT

d_gene: TRBD2
v_gene: TRBV27
abundance: -
j_gene: TRBJ2-1
CDR3aa: CASSLASGLDNEQFF
CDR3nt: TGTGCCAGCAGTTTAGCTAGCGGGCTCGACAATGAGCAGTTCTTC

d_gene: -
v_gene: TRBV5-8
abundance: -
j_gene: TRBJ2-2
CDR3aa: CAVKGAGELFF
CDR3nt: TGTGCCGTAAAGGGGGCCGGGGAGCTGTTTTTT

d_gene: -
v_gene: TRBV2
abundance: -
j_gene: TRBJ2-4
CDR3aa: CASSAISLAKNIQYF
CDR3nt: TGTGCCAGCAGCGCTATAAGTTTAGCCAAAAACATTCAGTACTTC

d_gene: TRBD2
v_gene: TRBV5-6
abundance: -
j_gene: TRBJ2-7
CDR3aa: CASSHYKRDRYEQYF
CDR3nt: TGTGCCAGCAGCCATTACAAGCGGGATCGTTACGAGCAGTACTTC

d_gene: TRBD2
v_gene: TRBV10-2
abundance: -
j_gene: TRBJ2-5
CDR3aa: CASGAAGGPTQHF
CDR3nt: TGCGCCAGCGGTGCGGCGGGAGGGCCCACACAGCACTTC

d_gene: TRBD2
v_gene: TRBV3-1/TRBV3-2
abundance: once
j_gene: TRBJ2-2
CDR3aa: CASSQDAGVNTGELFF
CDR3nt: TGTGCCAGCAGCCAAGATGCGGGGGTGAACACCGGGGAGCTGTTTTTT

d_gene: -
v_gene: TRBV5-1
abundance: -
j_gene: TRBJ1-1
CDR3aa: CASSLGQTNTEAFF
CDR3nt: TGCGCCAGCAGCTTGGGACAGACGAACACTGAAGCTTTCTTT

d_gene: -
v_gene: TRBV6-5
abundance: -
j_gene: TRBJ2-5
CDR3aa: CASSFTRDARDQYF
CDR3nt: TGTGCCAGCAGTTTCACTCGGGACGCGAGGGACCAGTACTTC

d_gene: -
v_gene: TRBV28
abundance: -
j_gene: TRBJ2-1
CDR3aa: CASSVSGHEQFF
CDR3nt: TGTGCCAGCAGTGTAAGTGGGCATGAGCAGTTCTTC

d_gene: TRBD1
v_gene: TRBV5-1
abundance: -
j_gene: TRBJ2-3
CDR3aa: CASSYRTGLFTDTQYF
CDR3nt: TGCGCCAGCTCTTACCGGACAGGGCTCTTCACAGATACGCAGTATTTT

d_gene: -
v_gene: TRBV5-8
abundance: -
j_gene: TRBJ2-3
CDR3aa: CASSFTYDTDTQYF
CDR3nt: TGTGCCAGCAGCTTTACCTACGACACAGATACGCAGTATTTT

d_gene: -
v_gene: TRBV3-1/TRBV3-2
abundance: -
j_gene: TRBJ2-7
CDR3aa: CASSPGGVVYEQYF
CDR3nt: TGTGCCAGCAGCCCAGGCGGGGTCGTCTACGAGCAGTACTTC

d_gene: TRBD2
v_gene: TRBV3-1/TRBV3-2
abundance: -
j_gene: TRBJ2-5
CDR3aa: CASSLRLAGDRGETQYF
CDR3nt: TGTGCCAGCAGCCTAAGACTAGCGGGAGATAGGGGAGAGACCCAGTACTTC

d_gene: -
v_gene: TRBV7-2
abundance: -
j_gene: TRBJ2-7
CDR3aa: CASSSIYEQYF
CDR3nt: TGTGCCAGCAGCTCTATATACGAGCAGTACTTC

d_gene: -
v_gene: TRBV19
abundance: -
j_gene: TRBJ1-2
CDR3aa: CASSADAGVVYGYTF
CDR3nt: TGTGCCAGTAGTGCCGATGCAGGGGTTGTTTATGGCTACACCTTC

d_gene: -
v_gene: TRBV10-2
abundance: -
j_gene: TRBJ1-4
CDR3aa: CASRRAATNEKLFF
CDR3nt: TGCGCCAGCCGAAGGGCGGCAACTAATGAAAAACTGTTTTTT

d_gene: TRBD1
v_gene: TRBV5-4
abundance: -
j_gene: TRBJ2-7
CDR3aa: CASSLEDRGSYEQYF
CDR3nt: TGTGCCAGCAGCCTCGAGGACAGGGGATCCTACGAGCAGTACTTC

d_gene: -
v_gene: TRBV19
abundance: -
j_gene: TRBJ1-5
CDR3aa: CASTHHRTPQSQPQHF
CDR3nt: TGTGCCAGTACCCACCACCGGACTCCTCAGAGTCAGCCCCAGCATTTT

d_gene: TRBD1
v_gene: TRBV6-5
abundance: -
j_gene: TRBJ2-1
CDR3aa: CASSRDSNEQFF
CDR3nt: TGTGCCAGCAGTCGGGACAGCAATGAGCAGTTCTTC

d_gene: -
v_gene: TRBV19
abundance: -
j_gene: TRBJ2-5
CDR3aa: CASSVETQETQYF
CDR3nt: TGTGCCAGTAGTGTGGAAACTCAAGAGACCCAGTACTTC

d_gene: -
v_gene: TRBV27
abundance: -
j_gene: TRBJ1-1
CDR3aa: CASSLSPEVNTEAFF
CDR3nt: TGTGCCAGCAGTTTATCACCCGAGGTGAACACTGAAGCTTTCTTT

d_gene: -
v_gene: TRBV19
abundance: -
j_gene: TRBJ1-5
CDR3aa: CASSRQVNQPQHF
CDR3nt: TGTGCCAGTAGTCGACAGGTCAATCAGCCCCAGCATTTT

d_gene: TRBD1
v_gene: TRBV9
abundance: -
j_gene: TRBJ1-3
CDR3aa: CASSVGTGNSGNTIYF
CDR3nt: TGTGCCAGCAGCGTAGGGACAGGCAACTCTGGAAACACCATATATTTT

d_gene: TRBD1
v_gene: TRBV30
abundance: -
j_gene: TRBJ1-2
CDR3aa: CAWSKGQLYGYTF
CDR3nt: TGTGCCTGGAGCAAGGGACAGCTTTATGGCTACACCTTC

d_gene: -
v_gene: TRBV27
abundance: -
j_gene: TRBJ1-1
CDR3aa: CASSLAGLTEAFF
CDR3nt: TGTGCCAGCAGTTTAGCAGGGCTCACTGAAGCTTTCTTT

d_gene: TRBD1
v_gene: TRBV4-1
abundance: once
j_gene: TRBJ2-7
CDR3aa: CASSPEVGQRYYEQYF
CDR3nt: TGCGCCAGCAGCCCGGAGGTGGGACAGCGTTACTACGAGCAGTACTTC

d_gene: -
v_gene: TRBV5-1
abundance: -
j_gene: TRBJ1-2
CDR3aa: CASSQTDTLGGYTF
CDR3nt: TGCGCCAGCAGCCAGACGGACACTCTGGGAGGCTACACCTTC

d_gene: TRBD2
v_gene: TRBV30
abundance: -
j_gene: TRBJ2-3
CDR3aa: CAWSGTSGTDTQYF
CDR3nt: TGTGCCTGGTCCGGGACTAGCGGAACAGATACGCAGTATTTT

d_gene: -
v_gene: TRBV2
abundance: -
j_gene: TRBJ2-4
CDR3aa: CASSETLAKNIQYF
CDR3nt: TGTGCCAGCAGTGAAACCTTAGCCAAAAACATTCAGTACTTC

d_gene: -
v_gene: TRBV27
abundance: -
j_gene: TRBJ2-7
CDR3aa: CASRLGLGGADEQYF
CDR3nt: TGTGCCAGCAGATTGGGCTTAGGAGGGGCTGACGAGCAGTACTTC